A selection of T cell receptor beta chains follows, all from one sample in a study of Ad26.COV2.S vaccination and SARS-CoV-2 variants. This table comes from immunoSEQ multiplex PCR, and its TCRdb copy is limited to in-frame clones, with some not included. Seen here are more than 300,000 clones, roughly 84% observed once, and the top ten hold 1.9%. The sequences come from peripheral blood, collected in a trial of Ad26.COV2.S vaccine versus placebo. These receptors were taken from a person between 18 and 65 years old who received the Ad26.COV2.S COVID-19 vaccine or a placebo. Both conserved end residues are part of each CDR3. The order of the fields is V gene, CDR3 protein.

TRBV10-3,CAISESRGPYNEQFF
TRBV5-8,CASSLVGVREQYF
TRBV5-4,CASGTEPYNEQFF
TRBV10-2,CASIPTSGGAHEQYF
TRBV5-4,CASSGPGTGATGELFF
TRBV6-1,CASSEGAGGPYEQYF
TRBV28,CASSLYRSVNNQPQHF
TRBV10-3,CAISGTGGPNTEAFF
TRBV9,CASSAGPPVTDTQYF
TRBV3-1/TRBV3-2,CASSLGTTSNQPQHF
TRBV27,CASSPRAGIPKNIQYF
TRBV18,CASSLGQGEYGYTF
TRBV5-6,CASSPRVGSERQGSPLHF
TRBV5-1,CASRSAPSGDQPQHF
TRBV19,CASSPLVGPTNYGYTF
TRBV10-3,CAISESNLAYNEQFF
TRBV29-1,CSVARGGALEEQYF
TRBV30,CAWSRPGPGANNEQFF
TRBV11-2,CASQKRVKWGPPRGNIQYF
TRBV3-1/TRBV3-2,CASSQDPWGRGWSGYTF
TRBV7-9,CASSLDRAEGTQYF
TRBV7-9,CASSLANLADTQYF
TRBV7-2,CASSWVGSPLHF
TRBV5-4,CASSLGDSQETQYF
TRBV9,CASSEGLAGYNEQFF
TRBV29-1,CSVKTRGQGEVEQYF
TRBV6-5,CATRPGKYEQYF
TRBV5-1,CASTPQPQGKGEKLFF
TRBV6-2/TRBV6-3,CASSKRRVAGNNEQFF
TRBV2,CASSELTSWGNNEQFF
TRBV5-6,CASSLTRGTGANYGYTF
TRBV5-1,CASSFNSLAYGYTF
TRBV5-1,CASSLGQGLTGNTIYF
TRBV18,CASSGFGTRFNNEQFF
TRBV28,CASSLVGSYGYTF
TRBV29-1,CSVAVGTGGSTGELFF
TRBV2,CASMQNIQYF
TRBV3-1/TRBV3-2,CASSQHNSGNTIYF
TRBV11-3,CASSSPGQATGELFF
TRBV30,CAWSVAVYEQYF
TRBV11-2,CASSLDPVNTEAFF
TRBV2,CASSELDFFSTHQPQHF
TRBV4-3,CASSQGTGNTQYF
TRBV5-1,CASRPGEGGWSTEAFF
TRBV6-4,CASSEQAGGYTDTQYF
TRBV4-3,CASSQDMLASYEQYF
TRBV5-1,CASSLEGSAYGYTF
TRBV6-5,CASSYRDRKFF
TRBV19,CASSNPHLRRELFF
TRBV4-2,CASSQDQVGSSGANVLTF
TRBV3-1/TRBV3-2,CASSQDRLAGVGEQFF
TRBV2,CASSERKNTEAFF
TRBV11-1,CASRLGPAYEQYF
TRBV6-1,CASSEGVGYTF
TRBV18,CASSPGRGNQPQHF
TRBV11-2,CASSYGNRVADEQYF
TRBV7-6,CASSLVGGPRSNTGELFF
TRBV12-3/TRBV12-4,CASSSTGGTEAFF
TRBV5-1,CASSTGQPQETQYF
TRBV9,CASSEHSSGANVLTF